This T cell receptor beta chain stems from a study of cytomegalovirus exposure and HLA in healthy donors. General observations from the study: Owing to their indistinguishability, certain V segments, notably TRBV6-2 and TRBV6-3, were excluded. The authors later linked a missense DCLRE1C variant to TCR beta V- and J-gene trimming.

Amplification used 60 Vbeta primers and 13 Jbeta primers. Generated by immunoSEQ multiplex PCR, the TCRdb table keeps only in-frame clones and is missing some. The table lists 150,000 to 200,000 clones, around a tenth of them singletons. About this clone itself: Its specificity is unknown.

In germline, CDR1 is SGHAT, CDR2 FQNNGV. V was shortened by 0 bases and J by 3 bases, with 15 bases between the two germline ends. The CDR3 consists of 17 residues. This TCR was sampled from a woman aged 30 to 39 in good health and CMV-seropositive. The V call is TRBV11-2, the J call TRBJ2-4; tentatively, D is TRBD2 (6 bases). Material for sequencing was PBMCs. CDR3 loop: CASSLDFGSSGKNIQYF. Written as DNA, the CDR3 is TGTGCCAGCAGCTTAGATTTCGGGAGTTCAGGCAAAAACATTCAGTACTTC.